Below are 21 T cell receptor beta chains sequenced from a single sample in a study of human T cells and chemical hapten exposure (dated by TCRdb to about 2021). Receptors were amplified or captured by RACE. The instrument given in TCRdb is NextSeq 500. In TCRdb, the public reads were trimmed at Q25 with fastp and aligned with MiXCR, with productive beta chains retained. Entries that share a CDR3 protein sequence are merged under the most common genes and DNA. Within this sample are 65,000 to 100,000 distinct CDR3 sequences, with about 6.6% of them counted one time only. Of the sample, 1% to 1.5% is held by the ten largest clones. Sample time point, as interpreted from the label and publication: patch test 2, 6 weeks after DPC sensitization. The label giving this sample's treatment or condition can be read as: therapeutic diphenylcyclopropenone sensitization with weekly scalp DPC. The material sequenced was whole blood, taken in connection with sensitization to the hapten diphenylcyclopropenone (DPC). The source of these receptors is a woman in her twenties or thirties with alopecia areata. Some clones in this sample may be carry-over from other donors' samples.

This clonotype was found many times. This chain uses TRBV24-1 with TRBJ1-1; no clear D gene. The germline CDR1 and CDR2 sequences are KGHDR and SFDVKD. Between the trimmed V and J ends, which lost 1 base and 2 bases, there was a span of 16 bases. The CDR3 totals 17 residues. CDR3: CATSDFPKDSPNTEAFF. The CDR3 DNA follows: TGTGCCACCAGTGATTTCCCAAAGGACTCCCCAAACACTGAAGCTTTCTTT.

In its sample, this clonotype was seen many times. The chain combines TRBV2 with TRBJ2-7; TRBD2 matches 13 bases. This CDR3 has 18 amino acids. Trimming removed 6 bases from V and 4 bases from J; junction bases left unmatched: 15. Per germline, CDR1 SNHLY and CDR2 FYNNEI. CDR3 region: CASSLPTSGGPPAYEQYF. DNA for the CDR3: TGTGCCAGCAGCCTACCGACTAGCGGGGGGCCCCCAGCTTACGAGCAGTACTTC.

The gene calls are TRBV7-9 and TRBJ1-1; D call uncertain. Per germline, CDR1 SEHNR and CDR2 FQNEAQ (reference sequence). The CDR3 totals 11 residues. V shed 2 bases and J shed 11 bases, with 9 bases lying between them. CDR3 in amino acids: CASSLLPGAFF. The DNA of the CDR3 is TGTGCCAGCAGCTTATTGCCTGGGGCTTTCTTT.

This clonotype was seen ten or more times. V and J are TRBV10-3 and TRBJ1-1; 8 bases agree with TRBD1. Trimming at V came to 5 bases and at J to 5 bases, leaving 7 bases not matched to a gene. This CDR3 spans 14 amino acids. In germline, CDR1 is ENHRY, CDR2 SYGVKD. The CDR3 coding sequence is TGTGCCATCAGTTACAGGGGGATAGGGACTGAAGCTTTCTTT. Protein sequence: CAISYRGIGTEAFF.

This clonotype was observed many times. This chain links TRBV6-1 with TRBJ2-3, with D possibly TRBD1 on 5 matching bases. Germline V CDR1 and CDR2: MNHNS, SASEGT. V lost 0 bases and J lost 3, with 10 bases in between. This CDR3 region has 15 residues. Written as DNA, the CDR3 is TGTGCCAGCAGTGAAGCAGGGGATCAAACAGATACGCAGTATTTT. Translating it yields CASSEAGDQTDTQYF.

By sample share, this clonotype is medium-sized. The chain carries TRBV7-9 and TRBJ1-5, with 8 nucleotides matching TRBD1. In germline, CDR1 is SEHNR, CDR2 FQNEAQ (reference sequence). The CDR3 is 15 amino acids. The V gene end was trimmed by 8 bases and the J gene end by 4 bases; junction bases not matched to a gene: 10. CDR3 DNA sequence: TGTGCCAGCGGATCGTCGACAGGGGTAAATCAGCCCCAGCATTTT. Residues: CASGSSTGVNQPQHF.

Note on this clonotype: This sequence may be a read error, since a much larger clone differs from it by one base. This chain connects TRBV29-1 to TRBJ1-2; possibly TRBD1 for D (5 bases). Germline V CDR1 and CDR2: SQVTM, ANQGSEA. The CDR3 runs to 14 residues. The V gene lost 7 bases and the J gene lost 3 bases, with 18 bases spanning the gap. CDR3 sequence reads: CSGTWDPSHYGYTF. For the CDR3, the DNA is TGCAGCGGGACATGGGACCCGTCTCACTATGGCTACACCTTC.

This clonotype was seen ten or more times. The V and J genes are TRBV9 and TRBJ2-5, with a tentative D call TRBD2 (6 bases). Germline CDR1 reads SGDLS; CDR2 reads YYNGEE. The CDR3 runs to 15 residues. The V and J ends lost 2 bases and 5 bases respectively, with 16 bases between them. This CDR3 reads CASSVRESGYETQYF. The CDR3 region has the DNA TGTGCCAGCAGCGTCCGGGAGTCGGGTTACGAGACCCAGTACTTC.

This clonotype was recorded at least ten times. The chain joins TRBV20-1 to TRBJ2-7; 9 bases line up with TRBD1. V shed 6 bases, J shed 2 bases, and the junction held 11 bases outside the gene matches. Germline CDR1 DFQATT, CDR2 SNEGSKA (reference sequence). The CDR3 loop spans 15 amino acids. Here the CDR3 reads CSAKKGQGNPYEQYF. The CDR3, as DNA: TGCAGTGCCAAAAAGGGACAGGGCAATCCCTACGAGCAGTACTTC.

This clonotype occurred a few times. The CDR3 nucleotides are TGCGCCAGCAGCTTGGGTGTCACCGAAAAAAAACTGTTTTTT. Protein sequence: CASSLGVTEKKLFF. The gene calls are TRBV5-1 and TRBJ1-4, with no clear D. Trimming shortened V by 0 bases and J by 9 bases, and 12 bases separated the two germline ends. The germline gives CDR1 SGHRS, CDR2 YFSETQ. This CDR3 is built from 14 residues.

This clonotype was counted at least ten times. The rearrangement uses TRBV12-3 or TRBV12-4 and TRBJ2-3; D is possibly TRBD2 (5 bases). The CDR3 runs 13 residues. With 7 bases removed from V and 2 bases from J, the gap between germline ends came to 10 bases. This CDR3 is CASNGEITDTQYF. The CDR3 DNA is TGTGCCAGCAACGGGGAAATCACAGATACGCAGTATTTT.

There are many counts of this clonotype. CDR3 loop: CASSANKTGMNTEAFF. CDR3 in DNA: TGTGCCAGCAGCGCAAACAAGACGGGAATGAACACTGAAGCTTTCTTT. The chain recombines TRBV9 with TRBJ1-1; the D is unclear. V lost 3 bases and J lost 0, with 15 bases in between. Germline values: CDR1 SGDLS, CDR2 YYNGEE. This CDR3 is 16 amino acids long.

In nucleotides, the CDR3 is TGTGCCAGCAGCTCGCCGGACAGGGGGGGTGAAAAACTGTTTTTT. It translates to CASSSPDRGGEKLFF. The chain has TRBV7-2 and TRBJ1-4, with 10 bases that match TRBD1. The CDR3 covers 15 residues. Unmatched junction bases numbered 6, after V lost 4 bases and J lost 7 bases. Germline assignment: CDR1 SGHTA and CDR2 FQGNSA.

This clonotype has a handful of counts. The chain combines TRBV3-1 with TRBJ2-3; D ambiguous. V lost 2 bases and J 0 bases, leaving 9 bases between the germline ends. CDR3 length: 15 residues. Germline V gene lookup returns CDR1 LGHDT and CDR2 YNNKEL (reference sequence). Here the CDR3 reads CASSQNPLSTDTQYF. The CDR3, as DNA: TGTGCCAGCAGCCAAAATCCCCTAAGCACAGATACGCAGTATTTT.

There are many counts of this clonotype. V and J are TRBV30 and TRBJ2-3, with a possible D match to TRBD2 (5 bases). The CDR3 has 13 amino acids. Trimming pared 2 bases from V and 14 bases from J, leaving 20 bases between. Germline CDR1 and CDR2: GTSNPN and SVGIG (reference sequence). The CDR3: CAWSMLDSGIRYF. DNA for the CDR3: TGTGCCTGGAGTATGTTGGACTCGGGCATTCGGTATTTT.

In its sample, this clonotype was seen a few times. The chain combines TRBV5-4 with TRBJ1-2; weak D call: TRBD1 (6 bases). The CDR3 covers 16 residues. V shed 3 bases and J shed 3 bases, with 18 bases lying between them. Looked up from germline, CDR1 is SGHNT and CDR2 is YYREEE (reference sequence). CDR3 DNA sequence: TGTGCCAGCAGCTCGACACCCGCCAGGGGCGACTATGGCTACACCTTC. Encoded protein: CASSSTPARGDYGYTF.

This clonotype was seen ten or more times. V and J are TRBV2 and TRBJ1-5, with TRBD1 matching over 7 bases. The germline V gene has CDR1 SNHLY and CDR2 FYNNEI. V lost 6 bases, J lost 1 base, and 6 bases stayed unmatched. The CDR3 has 15 residues. The CDR3 here is CASSALTGSNQPQHF. The CDR3 coding sequence is TGTGCCAGCAGCGCCCTGACAGGGAGCAATCAGCCCCAGCATTTT.

The sample holds many counts of this clonotype. The rearrangement uses TRBV4-2 and TRBJ2-2; unclear D gene. Germline V gene sequence: CDR1 LGHNA, CDR2 YNFKEQ. Trimming removed 1 base at V and 0 bases at J, with 9 bases between. This CDR3 is 16 amino acids long. CDR3 DNA sequence: TGTGCCAGCAGCCAAGGGACCACCGCGAACACCGGGGAGCTGTTTTTT. Protein: CASSQGTTANTGELFF.

This chain joins TRBV23-1 and TRBJ2-3, with 8 bases lining up with TRBD1. TRBV23-1 falls under the ORF class, with uncertain function. The CDR3 runs to 15 residues. Trimming cost V 1 base and J 10 bases; bases outside gene matches: 10. For the CDR3, the DNA is TGCGCCAGCAGTCAATTGACAGGGGTTTGTAGGGCGCAGTATTTT. It yields the protein CASSQLTGVCRAQYF.

This clonotype was observed many times. The V gene is TRBV9, the J gene TRBJ2-1, with unresolved D. V lost 0 bases to trimming and J lost 0 bases, with 10 bases between them. Looked up from germline, CDR1 is SGDLS and CDR2 is YYNGEE. This CDR3 has 16 amino acids. DNA of the CDR3: TGTGCCAGCAGCGTAGAGGGCAGGAGCTCCTACAATGAGCAGTTCTTC. It specifies CASSVEGRSSYNEQFF.

The chain joins TRBV3-1 to TRBJ2-3; D unclear. CDR1 is LGHDT and CDR2 is YNNKEL in the germline V gene (reference sequence). There are 14 residues in the CDR3. V was cut by 1 base and J by 0 bases, with 5 bases left in between. Written as DNA, the CDR3 is TGTGCCAGCAGCCAAGGACCGAGCACAGATACGCAGTATTTT. It is translated as CASSQGPSTDTQYF.